This T cell receptor beta chain stems from a study of CD8 T cells in Susac syndrome. Study-wide points: That the number of individuals in its TCR sequencing and HLA analysis was relatively small was acknowledged by the study.

This CDR3 comprises 14 residues. V was shortened by 8 bases and J by 0 bases, with 14 bases between the two germline ends. Looked up from germline, CDR1 is SQVTM and CDR2 is ANQGSEA. A remark on this clonotype: What it recognizes is unknown.

Reverse transcription used about 0.45 to 1 ug RNA and random hexamers. TCRdb re-derived calls from the immunoSEQ multiplex PCR reads in MiXCR, one entry per CDR3 protein. The sample has about 76,000 distinct CDR3 sequences, approximately 95% seen once. Both CD4+ and CD8+ T cells were negatively isolated, and TEMRA cells underwent FACS enrichment. The chain carries TRBV29-1 and TRBJ2-1; tentative D call: TRBD1 (6 bases). Sequencing input: CD8+ T cells from PBMCs. The origin of this receptor is a human donor with Susac syndrome. CDR3: CSSRTGSSYNEQFF. Here the CDR3 DNA reads TGCAGCTCGCGCACAGGGAGCTCCTACAATGAGCAGTTCTTC.